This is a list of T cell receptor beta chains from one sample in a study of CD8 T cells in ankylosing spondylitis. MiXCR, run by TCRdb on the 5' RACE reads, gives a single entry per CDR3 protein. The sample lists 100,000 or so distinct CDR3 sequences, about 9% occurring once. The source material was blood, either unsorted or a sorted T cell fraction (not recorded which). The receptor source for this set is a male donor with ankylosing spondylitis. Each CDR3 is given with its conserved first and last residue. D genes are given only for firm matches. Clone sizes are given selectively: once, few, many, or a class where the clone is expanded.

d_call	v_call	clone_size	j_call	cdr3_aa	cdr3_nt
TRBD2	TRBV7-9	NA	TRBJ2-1	CASILADSYNEQFF	TGTGCCAGCATACTAGCGGACTCCTACAATGAGCAGTTCTTC
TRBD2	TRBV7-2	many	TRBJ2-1	CASSRTRSYNEQFF	TGTGCCAGCAGCCGGACTAGGTCCTACAATGAGCAGTTCTTC
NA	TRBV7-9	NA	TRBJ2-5	CASSPSEETQYF	TGTGCCAGCAGCCCAAGTGAAGAGACCCAGTACTTC
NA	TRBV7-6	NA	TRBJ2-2	CASSLALGDAGELFF	TGTGCCAGCAGCTTAGCGTTGGGGGACGCCGGGGAGCTGTTTTTT
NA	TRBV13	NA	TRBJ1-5	CASSWGLPSNQPQHF	TGTGCCAGCAGCTGGGGACTCCCGAGCAATCAGCCCCAGCATTTT
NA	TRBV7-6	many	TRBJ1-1	CASSLEPGNTEAFF	TGTGCCAGCAGCTTAGAACCGGGGAACACTGAAGCTTTCTTT
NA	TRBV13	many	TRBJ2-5	CASSTRTGNQETQYF	TGTGCCAGCAGCACCCGAACAGGGAACCAAGAGACCCAGTACTTC
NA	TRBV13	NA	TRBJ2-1	CASSFNSYNEQFF	TGTGCCAGCAGCTTTAACAGCTACAATGAGCAGTTCTTC
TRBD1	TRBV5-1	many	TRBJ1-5	CASSLGDREHDNQPQHF	TGCGCCAGCAGCTTGGGGGACAGGGAACATGACAATCAGCCCCAGCATTTT
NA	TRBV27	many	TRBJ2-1	CASSLGGGSDYNEQFF	TGTGCCAGCAGTTTAGGGGGCGGGAGTGACTACAATGAGCAGTTCTTC
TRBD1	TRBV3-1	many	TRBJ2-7	CASSPMKRTGLYEQYF	TGTGCCAGCAGCCCGATGAAGAGGACAGGTCTCTACGAGCAGTACTTC
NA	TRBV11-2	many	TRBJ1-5	CASSLGLENQPQHF	TGTGCCAGCAGCCTGGGACTGGAGAATCAGCCCCAGCATTTT
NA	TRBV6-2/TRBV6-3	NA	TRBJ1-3	CASSSTDSGNTIYF	TGTGCCAGCAGTTCGACGGACTCTGGAAACACCATATATTTT
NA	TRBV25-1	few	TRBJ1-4	CASSEDEGLDEKLFF	TGTGCCAGCAGTGAAGATGAAGGGCTCGACGAAAAACTGTTTTTT
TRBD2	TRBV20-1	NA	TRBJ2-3	CSASVSGRATRTDTQYF	TGCAGTGCTAGTGTTAGCGGGAGGGCCACCAGGACAGATACGCAGTATTTT
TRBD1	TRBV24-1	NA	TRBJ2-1	CATSDPRTGGNEQFF	TGTGCCACCAGTGATCCCCGGACAGGGGGAAATGAGCAGTTCTTC
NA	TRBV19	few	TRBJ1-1	CASSISPGQTEAFF	TGTGCCAGTAGTATATCGCCAGGGCAGACTGAAGCTTTCTTT
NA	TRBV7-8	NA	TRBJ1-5	CASSRSGAGGEPQHF	TGTGCCAGCAGCCGTTCGGGGGCTGGCGGTGAGCCCCAGCATTTT
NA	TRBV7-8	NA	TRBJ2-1	CASSRRQVYNEQFF	TGTGCCAGCAGCAGAAGACAGGTCTACAATGAGCAGTTCTTC
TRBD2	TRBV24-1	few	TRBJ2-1	CATSDLRREGRSSYNEQFF	TGTGCCACCAGTGATTTGAGGCGGGAGGGCCGGAGCAGCTACAATGAGCAGTTCTTC
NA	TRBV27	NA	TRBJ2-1	CASSTRNQQPYNEQFF	TGTGCCAGCAGTACCCGAAACCAACAGCCCTACAATGAGCAGTTCTTC
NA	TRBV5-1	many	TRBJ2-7	CASSLGRASYEQYF	TGCGCCAGCAGCTTGGGGCGGGCGAGCTACGAGCAGTACTTC
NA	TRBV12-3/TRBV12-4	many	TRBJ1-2	CASSSWTLLTANYGYTF	TGTGCCAGCAGTTCCTGGACACTCCTAACGGCGAACTATGGCTACACCTTC
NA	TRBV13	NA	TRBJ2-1	CASSDSPGGQFF	TGTGCCAGCAGTGATTCCCCGGGTGGGCAGTTCTTC
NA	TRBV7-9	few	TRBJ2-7	CASSPGGESYEQYF	TGTGCCAGCTCCCCAGGGGGGGAATCCTACGAGCAGTACTTC
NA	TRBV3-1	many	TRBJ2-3	CASSQALEADTQYF	TGTGCCAGCAGCCAAGCGTTGGAGGCGGATACGCAGTATTTT
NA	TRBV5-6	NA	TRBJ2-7	CASSFRRGRSSYEQYF	TGTGCCAGCAGCTTCCGGCGGGGCCGGAGCTCCTACGAGCAGTACTTC
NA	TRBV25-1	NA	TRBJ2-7	CASSETVGEQYF	TGTGCCAGCAGCGAAACGGTGGGGGAGCAGTACTTC
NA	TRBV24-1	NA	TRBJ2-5	CATSDRRDGGETQYF	TGTGCCACCAGTGATCGCCGGGACGGCGGGGAGACCCAGTACTTC
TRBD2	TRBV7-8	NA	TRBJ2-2	CASSIGLAGITGELFF	TGTGCCAGCAGCATCGGACTAGCGGGAATCACCGGGGAGCTGTTTTTT
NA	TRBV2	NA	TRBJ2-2	CASSGLDGGVYATGELFF	TGTGCCAGCAGTGGCCTTGATGGGGGCGTATACGCCACCGGGGAGCTGTTTTTT
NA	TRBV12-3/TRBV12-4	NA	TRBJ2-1	CASSLLGGHNEQFF	TGTGCCAGCAGTTTATTGGGTGGGCACAATGAGCAGTTCTTC
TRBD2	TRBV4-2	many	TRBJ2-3	CASSQEGTLAGSTDTQYF	TGTGCCAGCAGCCAAGAGGGAACCCTAGCGGGAAGCACAGATACGCAGTATTTT
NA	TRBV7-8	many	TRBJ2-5	CASSPPQETQYF	TGTGCCAGCAGCCCCCCCCAAGAGACCCAGTACTTC
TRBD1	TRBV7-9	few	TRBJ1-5	CASSTDRDSNQPQHF	TGTGCCAGCAGCACGGACAGGGATAGCAATCAGCCCCAGCATTTT
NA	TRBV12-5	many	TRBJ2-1	CASGIPGPVNEQFF	TGTGCTAGTGGAATTCCCGGGCCTGTCAATGAGCAGTTCTTC
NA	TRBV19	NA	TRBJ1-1	CASSIAPRNTEAFF	TGTGCCAGTAGTATAGCTCCACGGAACACTGAAGCTTTCTTT
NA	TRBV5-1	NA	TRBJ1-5	CASSPEYRDSNQPQHF	TGCGCCAGCAGCCCGGAATACAGGGATAGCAATCAGCCCCAGCATTTT
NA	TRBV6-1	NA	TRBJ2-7	CASRDSSYEQYF	TGTGCCAGTAGAGATAGCTCCTACGAGCAGTACTTC
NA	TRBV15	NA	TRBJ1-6	CATSGDLSSPLHF	TGTGCCACCAGTGGGGACTTAAGTTCACCCCTCCACTTT
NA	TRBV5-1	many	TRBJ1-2	CASSLDREGYTF	TGCGCCAGCAGCTTGGATCGTGAAGGCTACACCTTC
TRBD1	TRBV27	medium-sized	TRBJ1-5	CASSFTILVQGGDQEPQHF	TGTGCCAGCAGTTTCACAATCCTCGTGCAGGGGGGGGATCAGGAGCCCCAGCATTTT
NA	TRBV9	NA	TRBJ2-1	CASSGTGGREQFF	TGTGCCAGCAGCGGGACGGGGGGCCGCGAGCAGTTCTTC
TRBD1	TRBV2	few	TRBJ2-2	CASRLKTGQIAGELFF	TGTGCCAGCAGGCTTAAGACAGGGCAAATTGCCGGGGAGCTGTTTTTT
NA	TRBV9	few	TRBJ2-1	CASSVGGWNEQFF	TGTGCCAGCAGCGTAGGGGGATGGAATGAGCAGTTCTTC
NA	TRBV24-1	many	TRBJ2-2	CATSDSRTGELFF	TGTGCCACCAGTGATTCCCGAACCGGGGAGCTGTTTTTT
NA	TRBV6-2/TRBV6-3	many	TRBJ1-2	CASSYIANYGYTF	TGTGCCAGCAGCTACATAGCGAACTATGGCTACACCTTC
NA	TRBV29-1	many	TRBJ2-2	CSVAPGPNTGELFF	TGCAGCGTAGCTCCCGGGCCTAACACCGGGGAGCTGTTTTTT